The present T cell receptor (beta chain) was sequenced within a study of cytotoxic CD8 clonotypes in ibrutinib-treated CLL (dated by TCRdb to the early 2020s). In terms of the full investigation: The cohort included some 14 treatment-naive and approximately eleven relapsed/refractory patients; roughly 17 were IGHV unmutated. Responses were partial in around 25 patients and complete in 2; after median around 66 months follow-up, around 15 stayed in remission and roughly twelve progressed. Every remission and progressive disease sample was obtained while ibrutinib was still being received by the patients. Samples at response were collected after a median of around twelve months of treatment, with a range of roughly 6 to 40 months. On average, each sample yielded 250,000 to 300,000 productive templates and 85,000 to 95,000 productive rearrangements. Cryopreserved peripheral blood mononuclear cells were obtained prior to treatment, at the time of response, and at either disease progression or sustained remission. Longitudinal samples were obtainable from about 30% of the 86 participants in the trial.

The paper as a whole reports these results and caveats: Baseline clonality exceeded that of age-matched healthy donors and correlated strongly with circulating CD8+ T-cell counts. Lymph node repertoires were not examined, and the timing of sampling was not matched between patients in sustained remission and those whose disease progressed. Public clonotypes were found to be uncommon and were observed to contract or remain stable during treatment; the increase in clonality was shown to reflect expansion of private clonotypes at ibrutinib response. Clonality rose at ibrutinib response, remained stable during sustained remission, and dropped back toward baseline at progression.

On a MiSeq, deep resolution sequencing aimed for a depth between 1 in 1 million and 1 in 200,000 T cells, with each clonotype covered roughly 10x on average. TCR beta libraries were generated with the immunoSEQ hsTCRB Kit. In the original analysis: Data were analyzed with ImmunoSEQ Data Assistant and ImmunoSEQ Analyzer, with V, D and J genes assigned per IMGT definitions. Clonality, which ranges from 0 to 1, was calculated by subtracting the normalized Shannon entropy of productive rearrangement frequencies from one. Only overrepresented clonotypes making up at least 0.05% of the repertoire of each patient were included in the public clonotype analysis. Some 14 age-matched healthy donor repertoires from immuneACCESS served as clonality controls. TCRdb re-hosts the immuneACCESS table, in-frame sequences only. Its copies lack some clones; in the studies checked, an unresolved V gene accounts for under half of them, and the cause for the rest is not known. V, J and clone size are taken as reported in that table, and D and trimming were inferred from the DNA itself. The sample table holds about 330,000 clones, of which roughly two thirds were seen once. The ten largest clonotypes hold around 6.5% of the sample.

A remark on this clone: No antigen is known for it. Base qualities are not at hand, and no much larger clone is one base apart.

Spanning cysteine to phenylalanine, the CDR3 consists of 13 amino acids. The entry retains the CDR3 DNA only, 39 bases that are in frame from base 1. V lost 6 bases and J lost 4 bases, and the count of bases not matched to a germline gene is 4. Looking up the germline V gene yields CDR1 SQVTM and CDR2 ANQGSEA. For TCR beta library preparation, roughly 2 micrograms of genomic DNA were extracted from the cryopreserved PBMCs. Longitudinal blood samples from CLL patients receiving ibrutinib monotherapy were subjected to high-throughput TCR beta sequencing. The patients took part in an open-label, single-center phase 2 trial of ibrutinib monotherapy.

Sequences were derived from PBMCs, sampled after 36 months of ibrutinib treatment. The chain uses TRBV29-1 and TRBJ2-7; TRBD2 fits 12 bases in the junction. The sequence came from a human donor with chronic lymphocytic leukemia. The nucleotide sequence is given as TGCAGCGTCGCTAGCGGGGGGGCATACGAGCAGTACTTC. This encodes CSVASGGAYEQYF.